These 5 T cell receptor beta chains were sequenced from one sample in a study of blood T cells in healthy people across ages. A second PCR of 7 to 11 cycles used a sample-barcoded 5' primer and a J-beta primer mix. TCRdb independently ran MiXCR on the 5' RACE reads; one entry per CDR3 protein. The sample records about 570,000 distinct CDR3 sequences, roughly 29% being singletons. Sequencing input: blood. These receptors were collected from a woman in her sixties or seventies in good health.

The V call is TRBV3-1, the J call TRBJ1-2; 7 bases agree with TRBD1. The CDR3 extends over 15 amino acids. From germline, CDR1 is LGHDT and CDR2 YNNKEL (reference sequence). The V segment lost 1 base and the J segment 5 bases; nucleotides outside the gene matches: 7. CDR3 in DNA: TGTGCCAGCAGCCAAGTTGGGACAGAGGAGTATGGCTACACCTTC. Its translation: CASSQVGTEEYGYTF.

The chain has TRBV5-8 and TRBJ2-3, with unresolved D. The length of the CDR3 is 14 residues. The V gene's germline CDR1 is SGHTS and CDR2 YDEGEE. V gave up 2 bases and J gave up 1 base, with 8 bases separating them. The CDR3 loop reads CASSFVRGTDTQYF. The CDR3 nucleotides are TGTGCCAGCAGCTTCGTTCGTGGCACAGATACGCAGTATTTT.

This chain uses TRBV4-3 with TRBJ1-2; D is ambiguous. The CDR3 is 15 amino acids. Trimming left V 3 bases short and J 3 bases short, with 14 bases between. Germline V CDR1 and CDR2: LGHNA, YSLEER. DNA for the CDR3: TGCGCCAGCAGCCACGCCGGGCCCGCACACTATGGCTACACCTTC. Protein product: CASSHAGPAHYGYTF.

This chain connects TRBV7-2 to TRBJ2-3; TRBD1 might be the D (5 bases). In germline, CDR1 is SGHTA, CDR2 FQGNSA. There are 12 residues in the CDR3. Between the trimmed V and J ends, which lost 1 base and 11 bases, there was a span of 10 bases. The CDR3 is CASSLVQGMQYF. As DNA, the CDR3 is TGTGCCAGCAGCTTAGTGCAGGGTATGCAGTATTTT.

This clonotype was counted at least ten times. The V call is TRBV5-1, the J call TRBJ2-2; weak D call: TRBD1 (5 bases). V lost 0 bases and J 1 base, leaving 7 bases between the germline ends. Germline V lookup: CDR1 SGHRS, CDR2 YFSETQ. The CDR3 spans 15 residues. The CDR3 coding sequence is TGCGCCAGCAGCTTGGGACAGTTGAACACCGGGGAGCTGTTTTTT. This sequence encodes CASSLGQLNTGELFF.